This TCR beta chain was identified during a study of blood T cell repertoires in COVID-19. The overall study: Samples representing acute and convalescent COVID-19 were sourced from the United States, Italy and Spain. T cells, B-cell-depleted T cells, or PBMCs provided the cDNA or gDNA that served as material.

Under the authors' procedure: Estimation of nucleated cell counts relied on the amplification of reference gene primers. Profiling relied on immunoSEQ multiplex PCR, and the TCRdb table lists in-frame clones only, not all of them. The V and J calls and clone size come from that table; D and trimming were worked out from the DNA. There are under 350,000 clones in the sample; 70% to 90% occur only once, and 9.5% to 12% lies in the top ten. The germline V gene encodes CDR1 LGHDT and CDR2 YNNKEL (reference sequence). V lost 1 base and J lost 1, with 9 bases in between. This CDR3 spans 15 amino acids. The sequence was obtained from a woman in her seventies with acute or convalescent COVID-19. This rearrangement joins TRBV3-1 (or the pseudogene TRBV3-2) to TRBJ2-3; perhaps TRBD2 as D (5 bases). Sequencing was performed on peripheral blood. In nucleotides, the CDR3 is TGTGCCAGCAGCCAAGTAGGTAGCGGCACAGATACGCAGTATTTT. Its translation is CASSQVGSGTDTQYF.